This record concerns one T cell receptor beta chain sequence. These data are taken from a study of technical replicates of blood from several donors. Profiling relied on immunoSEQ multiplex PCR, and the TCRdb table lists in-frame clones only, not all of them. Of over 75,000 clones in the sample, under 97% are singletons; the top ten hold about 0.21%. J was trimmed by 2 bases and V by 7 bases; bases with no gene match: 2. The CDR3 is 13 residues long. From germline, CDR1 is SNHLY and CDR2 FYNNEI. V gene TRBV2 combines with J gene TRBJ2-7; TRBD2 matches at 10 bases. The sequence was obtained from a human donor in good health. Sequenced material: T cells isolated from PBMCs. CDR3 bases: TGTGCCAGCACAGCGGGAGGGGCCTACGAGCAGTACTTC. This encodes CASTAGGAYEQYF.